This T cell receptor beta chain is from a study of T cells in Graves' hyperthyroidism and ophthalmopathy. The CDR3 consists of 16 residues. V lost 3 bases and J lost 1, with 15 bases in between. In germline, CDR1 is SGHTA, CDR2 FQGNSA. Any symptoms of ophthalmopathy came after the first hyperthyroidism diagnosis, from which the blood sample dates. Amplified TCR beta CDR3 regions derived from RNA transcripts. A first-round RT-PCR of the TCR CDR3 used the HTBI primer set. TCRdb redid the calling of the multiplex PCR reads with MiXCR, one entry per CDR3 protein. Of 550,000 to 850,000 distinct CDR3 sequences in the sample, roughly a sixth were seen once. This clonotype was seen many times.

The gene calls are TRBV7-2 and TRBJ1-2; D may be TRBD1 (5 bases). The origin of this receptor is a woman between 50 and 59 years old with Graves' hyperthyroidism that later progressed to Graves' ophthalmopathy. The sequenced sample consisted of blood. The CDR3 DNA reads TGTGCCAGCAGCTTCGGGGAGGGGATCTTTAACTATGGCTACACCTTC. It yields the protein CASSFGEGIFNYGYTF. The full variable domain, in which reference TRBV7-2 and TRBJ1-2 provide the parts outside the CDR3, is GAGVSQSPSNKVTEKGKDVELRCDPISGHTALYWYRQSLGQGLEFLIYFQGNSAPDKSGLPSDRFSAERTGGSVSTLTIQRTQQEDSAVYLCASSFGEGIFNYGYTFGSGTRLTVV.